Detailed here is one T cell receptor (beta chain). Its target is unknown. Repertoires were generated with immunoSEQ multiplex PCR, while TCRdb's copy carries only in-frame clones and drops some. The sample lists more than 70,000 clones; 85% to 90% were seen once. This specimen comes from a study of T cell responses to AZD1222 COVID-19 vaccine. Findings and limits, study-wide: Spike as a whole was targeted by vaccine-associated CD4 TCRs, dominant at 160-218 and 743-854.

This CDR3 is built from 14 residues. CDR1 is MNHEY and CDR2 is SVGAGI in the germline V gene. V was cut by 8 bases and J by 2 bases, with 13 bases left in between. The source is an adult who received the AZD1222 COVID-19 vaccine. This chain links TRBV6-5 with TRBJ1-5; TRBD1 might be the D (5 bases). Sequences were derived from peripheral blood, sampled 28 days after the second AZD1222 dose. CDR3 in amino acids: CASLGGGGNQPQHF. The CDR3 nucleotides read TGTGCCAGCCTCGGGGGAGGCGGCAATCAGCCCCAGCATTTT.